This T cell receptor beta chain was documented in a study of graft-versus-host responses after intestinal transplantation. Study information: Each patient got anti-thymocyte globulin induction, then tacrolimus and steroids for three to four years. Study observations and caveats: Recipient bone marrow held GvH clones, some seen earlier in ileum or blood. Peak circulating GvH clone levels tracked with early post-transplant HvG declines. Those patients showing graft-donor T cell macrochimerism displayed high graft-versus-host to host-versus-graft clonal ratios in allografts.

The CDR3 covers 12 residues. The germline V gene encodes CDR1 MGHRA and CDR2 YSYEKL. As regards this clone: Its specificity is unknown. The junction differs from germline at one of its ends, possibly a read error.

Some clones are missing from TCRdb's copy, which holds only in-frame ones; the method was immunoSEQ multiplex PCR. The data hold around 93,000 clones, with over 80% observed a single time. Specimen: unstimulated CD8+ T cells sorted from spleen or lymph node cells, collected before intestinal transplant. The TCR sequence derives from a human donor who received an intestinal transplant. This chain joins TRBV4-1 and TRBJ1-4; D remains unclear. CDR3 coding DNA: TGCGCCAGCAGCCAAGATGGTGAAGAACTGTTTTTT. The encoded protein is CASSQDGEELFF.